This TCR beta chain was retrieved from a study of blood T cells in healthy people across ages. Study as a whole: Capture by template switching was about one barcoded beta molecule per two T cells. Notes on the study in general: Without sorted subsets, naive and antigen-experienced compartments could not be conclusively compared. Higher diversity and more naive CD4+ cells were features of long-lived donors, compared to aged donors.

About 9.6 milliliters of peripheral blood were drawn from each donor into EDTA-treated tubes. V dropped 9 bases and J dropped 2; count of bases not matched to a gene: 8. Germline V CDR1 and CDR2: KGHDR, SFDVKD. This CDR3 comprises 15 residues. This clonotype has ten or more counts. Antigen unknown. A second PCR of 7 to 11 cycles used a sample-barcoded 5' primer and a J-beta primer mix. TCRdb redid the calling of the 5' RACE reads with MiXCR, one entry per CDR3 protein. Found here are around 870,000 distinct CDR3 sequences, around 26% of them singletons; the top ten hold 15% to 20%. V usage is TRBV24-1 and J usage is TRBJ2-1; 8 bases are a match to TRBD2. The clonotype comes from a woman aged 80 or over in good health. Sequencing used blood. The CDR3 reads CATQRRGEAYNEQFF. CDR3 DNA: TGTGCCACCCAACGGCGGGGGGAGGCCTACAATGAGCAGTTCTTC.